This is a list of T cell receptor beta chains from one sample in a study of PD-1 blockade in classical Hodgkin lymphoma. TCRdb's copy holds only in-frame clones and misses some; the assay was immunoSEQ multiplex PCR. The sample consists of over 90,000 clones, approximately 89% of them appearing once. The starting material was peripheral blood mononuclear cells (PBMCs), obtained before the second cycle of nivolumab. The source of these receptors is a human donor with classical Hodgkin lymphoma. The CDR3 runs from the conserved cysteine through the conserved F or W. The D gene is left open where the match is weak. Clone size is given for some rows only: seen once, a few or many times, or a class if the clone is expanded.

DNA,CDR3,D,size,length,V,J
TGTGCCAGCAGCTTAGTCGGGACACCCAATCAGCCCCAGCATTTT,CASSLVGTPNQPQHF,-,-,15,TRBV7-9,TRBJ1-5
TGTGCCAGCAGTTACTCGTTTGGTAGCGGGGGCTACGAGCAGTACTTC,CASSYSFGSGGYEQYF,TRBD2,-,16,TRBV6-5,TRBJ2-7
TGTGCCAGCAGAGAACTAGGAGCAATTAGCACAGATACGCAGTATTTT,CASRELGAISTDTQYF,-,once,16,TRBV6-1,TRBJ2-3
TGTGCCAGCAGGCCGGGACAGGAGATCACCTACGAGCAGTACTTC,CASRPGQEITYEQYF,TRBD1,-,15,TRBV6-5,TRBJ2-7
TGCGCCAGCAGCTTGTCTCCTAGCGGAGACTACGAGCAGTACTTC,CASSLSPSGDYEQYF,TRBD2,-,15,TRBV5-1,TRBJ2-7
TGTGCCAGTAGCCTCGCCGGGACTAGCGGGAGCGAGCAGTACTTC,CASSLAGTSGSEQYF,TRBD2,-,15,TRBV19,TRBJ2-7
TGTGCCAGCAGTGCGGGGGGCCACGAGCAGTACTTC,CASSAGGHEQYF,-,-,12,TRBV6-1,TRBJ2-7
TGTGCCAGTCACAGATCCTATAATTCACCCCTCCACTTT,CASHRSYNSPLHF,-,-,13,TRBV6-1,TRBJ1-6
TGCGCCAGCAGCCAAGATCGCAGGAAAGCCTGGGAGCAGTACTTC,CASSQDRRKAWEQYF,-,-,15,TRBV4-1,TRBJ2-7
TGTGCCACCAGCAGAGGGCGGGCAAGTGAAAAACTGTTTTTT,CATSRGRASEKLFF,-,-,14,TRBV15,TRBJ1-4
TGTGCCGTAAGGGACGCGAGCTCCTACAATGAGCAGTTCTTC,CAVRDASSYNEQFF,-,-,14,TRBV10-3,TRBJ2-1
TGTGCCATCAGTGTCCAGGGGTGGAACACTGAAGCTTTCTTT,CAISVQGWNTEAFF,-,-,14,TRBV10-3,TRBJ1-1
TGTGCCAGCAGTTCTCATGCCCCTAGAACTGGAAACACCATATATTTT,CASSSHAPRTGNTIYF,-,-,16,TRBV27,TRBJ1-3
TGCGCCAGCAGCCAAGAGGCAGGGGGCAATGAGCAGTTCTTC,CASSQEAGGNEQFF,TRBD1,-,14,TRBV4-1,TRBJ2-1
TGTGCCAGCAGTTACTACGGTGGCGGGAGCCGGGATGAGCAGTTCTTC,CASSYYGGGSRDEQFF,TRBD2,-,16,TRBV6-5,TRBJ2-1
TGTGCCAGCAGCTTAGCGCGATTTGACACCATATATTTT,CASSLARFDTIYF,-,-,13,TRBV7-6,TRBJ1-3
TGTGCCAGCAGTGAAGCGAGCCGGACAGGGAACTATGGCTACACCTTC,CASSEASRTGNYGYTF,TRBD1,-,16,TRBV6-1,TRBJ1-2
TGTGCCAGCAGGGAACAGGGGGCGGCGAACACTGAAGCTTTCTTT,CASREQGAANTEAFF,TRBD1,-,15,TRBV27,TRBJ1-1
TGTGCCAGCAGTGCCGGGACAAGGGGCTCCCCCCTCCACTTT,CASSAGTRGSPLHF,-,few,14,TRBV28,TRBJ1-6
TGCGCCAGCAGCCACGGGGGGCCTTCACCCCTCCACTTT,CASSHGGPSPLHF,-,-,13,TRBV10-1,TRBJ1-6
TGTGCCAGTAGTATGGGACAGGGGAGAAGCTACGAGCAGTACTTC,CASSMGQGRSYEQYF,TRBD1,-,15,TRBV19,TRBJ2-7
TGTGCCAGCAGCTTAGGGGGGGGCAATCAGCCCCAGCATTTT,CASSLGGGNQPQHF,-,-,14,TRBV7-9,TRBJ1-5